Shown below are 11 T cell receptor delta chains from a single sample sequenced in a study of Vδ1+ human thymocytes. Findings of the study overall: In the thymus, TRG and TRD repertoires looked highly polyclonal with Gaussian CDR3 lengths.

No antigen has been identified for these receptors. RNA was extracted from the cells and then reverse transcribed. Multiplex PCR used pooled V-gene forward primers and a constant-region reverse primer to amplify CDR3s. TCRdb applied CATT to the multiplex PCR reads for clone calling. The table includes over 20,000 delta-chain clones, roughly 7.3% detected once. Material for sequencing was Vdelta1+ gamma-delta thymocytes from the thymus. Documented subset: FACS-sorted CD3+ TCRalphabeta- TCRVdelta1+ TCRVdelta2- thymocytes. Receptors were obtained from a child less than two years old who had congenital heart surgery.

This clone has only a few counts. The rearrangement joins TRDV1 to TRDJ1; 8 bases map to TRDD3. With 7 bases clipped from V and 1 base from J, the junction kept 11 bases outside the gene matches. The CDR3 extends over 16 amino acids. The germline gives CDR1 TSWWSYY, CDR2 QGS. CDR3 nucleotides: TGTGCTCTTGTGCACTTGGCTGGGGGACCCACCGATAAACTCATCTTT. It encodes CALVHLAGGPTDKLIF.

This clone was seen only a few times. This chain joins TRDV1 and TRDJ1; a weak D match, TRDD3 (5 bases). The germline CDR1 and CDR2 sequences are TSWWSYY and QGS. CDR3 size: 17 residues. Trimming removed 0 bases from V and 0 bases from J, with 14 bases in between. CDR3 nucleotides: TGTGCTCTTGGGGAACTGGTGGGGTTGACTTACACCGATAAACTCATCTTT. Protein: CALGELVGLTYTDKLIF.

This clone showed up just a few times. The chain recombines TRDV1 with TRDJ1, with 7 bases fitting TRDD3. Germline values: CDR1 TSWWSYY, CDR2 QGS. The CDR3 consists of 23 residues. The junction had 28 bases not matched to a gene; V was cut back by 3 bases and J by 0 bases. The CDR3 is CALGEPAVAPRPRLGPNTDKLIF. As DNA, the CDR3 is TGTGCTCTTGGGGAGCCCGCGGTTGCCCCCAGACCGAGACTGGGGCCAAACACCGATAAACTCATCTTT.

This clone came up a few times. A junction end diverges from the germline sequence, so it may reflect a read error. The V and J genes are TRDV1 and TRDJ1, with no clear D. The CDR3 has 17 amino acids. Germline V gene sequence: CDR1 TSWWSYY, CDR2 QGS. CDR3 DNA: TGTGCTCTTTGGGAACTAGATTTCCCCCCGTACACCGATAAACTCATCTTT. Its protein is CALWELDFPPYTDKLIF.

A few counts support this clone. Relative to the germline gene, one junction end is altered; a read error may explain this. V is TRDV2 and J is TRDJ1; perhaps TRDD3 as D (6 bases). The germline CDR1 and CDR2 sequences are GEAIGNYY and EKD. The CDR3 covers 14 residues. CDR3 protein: CACDTEATWDKVIF. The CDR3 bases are TGTGCCTGTGACACCGAGGCAACTTGGGATAAAGTCATCTTT.

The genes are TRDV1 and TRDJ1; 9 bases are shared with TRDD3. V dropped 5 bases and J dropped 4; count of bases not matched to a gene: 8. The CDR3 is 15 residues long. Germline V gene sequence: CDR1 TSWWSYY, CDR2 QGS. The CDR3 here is CALGNPRGYGDKLIF. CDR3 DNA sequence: TGTGCTCTTGGGAACCCCAGGGGATACGGCGATAAACTCATCTTT.

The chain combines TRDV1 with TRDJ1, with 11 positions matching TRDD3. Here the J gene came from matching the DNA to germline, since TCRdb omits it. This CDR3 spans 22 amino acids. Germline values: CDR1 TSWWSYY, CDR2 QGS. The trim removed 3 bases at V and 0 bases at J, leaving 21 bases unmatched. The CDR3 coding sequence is TGTGCTCTTGGGGACCCCGCCTTCCTACTGGGGGATAGAGGGGGGTACACCGATAAACTCATCTTT. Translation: CALGDPAFLLGDRGGYTDKLIF.

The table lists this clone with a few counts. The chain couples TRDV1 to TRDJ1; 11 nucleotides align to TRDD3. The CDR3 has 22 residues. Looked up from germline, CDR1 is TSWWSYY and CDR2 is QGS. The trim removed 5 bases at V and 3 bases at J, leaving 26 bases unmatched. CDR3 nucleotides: TGTGCTCTTGGGCCCCCGTACCTTCTACAACTGGGGGATAAAGGGAAAGCCGATAAACTCATCTTT. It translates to CALGPPYLLQLGDKGKADKLIF.

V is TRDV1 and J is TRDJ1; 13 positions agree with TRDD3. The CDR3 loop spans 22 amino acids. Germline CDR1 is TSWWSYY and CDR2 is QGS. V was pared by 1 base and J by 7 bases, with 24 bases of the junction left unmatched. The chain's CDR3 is CALGEPGTGGYGVFDPSRKLIF. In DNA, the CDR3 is TGTGCTCTTGGGGAACCAGGGACTGGGGGATACGGGGTCTTTGACCCAAGTCGTAAACTCATCTTT.

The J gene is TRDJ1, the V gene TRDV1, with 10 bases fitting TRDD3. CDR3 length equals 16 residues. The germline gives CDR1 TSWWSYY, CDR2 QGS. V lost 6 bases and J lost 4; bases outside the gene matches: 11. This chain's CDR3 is CALGTSYWGIVDKLIF. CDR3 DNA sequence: TGTGCTCTTGGAACCTCCTACTGGGGGATTGTCGATAAACTCATCTTT.

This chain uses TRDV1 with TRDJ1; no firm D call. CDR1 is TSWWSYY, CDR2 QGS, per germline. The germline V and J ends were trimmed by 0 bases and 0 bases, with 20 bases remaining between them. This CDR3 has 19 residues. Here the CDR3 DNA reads TGTGCTCTTGGGGAACTATCTTCTACGCGACCCCGGGACACCGATAAACTCATCTTT. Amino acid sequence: CALGELSSTRPRDTDKLIF.